One and the same sample provided the 26 T cell receptor beta chains below, sequenced in a study of T-cell memory formation after mild COVID-19. Each CDR3 protein gets one entry after TCRdb re-called the 5' RACE reads with MiXCR. The sample yields hundreds of thousands of distinct CDR3 sequences, more than 15% seen once. The sequenced material came from PBMCs or a T cell subset sorted from them (not recorded which). All receptors derive from a man aged 18 to 29 who had mild COVID-19 (a few samples of this study predate the infection). Cell type and time point are not known.

The V gene is TRBV7-8, the J gene TRBJ2-1, with 11 nucleotides matching TRBD2. Trimming took 5 bases from V and 8 from J; bases not matched to a gene: 11. Germline V gene data show CDR1 as SGHVS and CDR2 as FQNEAQ. CDR3 length equals 16 residues. CDR3 protein: CASSPGGSGGADEQFF. CDR3 in DNA: TGTGCCAGCAGCCCCGGAGGTAGCGGGGGGGCCGATGAGCAGTTCTTC.

This clonotype showed up many times. J is TRBJ2-5 and V is TRBV12-3 or TRBV12-4, with D possibly matching TRBD1 (6 bases). V was trimmed by 5 bases and J by 6 bases, leaving 13 bases between them. This CDR3 spans 13 amino acids. The CDR3 nucleotides read TGTGCCAGCAGTATCGGACAGCGCCAGACCCAGTACTTC. This gives the protein CASSIGQRQTQYF.

In its sample, this clonotype was seen many times. The chain joins TRBV5-6 to TRBJ1-2; D ambiguous. V dropped 7 bases and J dropped 7 bases, with 11 bases sitting between them. The germline V gene encodes CDR1 SGHDT and CDR2 YYEEEE. This CDR3 spans 11 amino acids. The CDR3 here is CASGSWGGYTF. The CDR3 coding sequence is TGTGCCAGCGGGTCGTGGGGTGGCTACACCTTC.

This clonotype was detected many times. This rearrangement joins TRBV20-1 to TRBJ2-3; tentatively, D is TRBD2 (5 bases). Germline V gene data show CDR1 as DFQATT and CDR2 as SNEGSKA (reference sequence). The CDR3 extends over 13 amino acids. This chain's CDR3 is CRTAELFTDTQYF. The CDR3 coding sequence is TGCAGAACAGCGGAACTTTTCACAGATACGCAGTATTTT.

The table lists this clonotype with a few counts. The chain employs TRBV30 and TRBJ1-5; TRBD1 might be the D (5 bases). Trimming shortened V by 0 bases and J by 4 bases, and 7 bases separated the two germline ends. This CDR3 spans 13 amino acids. Germline V gives CDR1 GTSNPN, CDR2 SVGIG (reference sequence). The CDR3 DNA reads as TGTGCCTGGAGTGTGGGGGAAAATCAGCCCCAGCATTTT. It is translated as CAWSVGENQPQHF. Drawing the rest from reference TRBV30 and TRBJ1-5, the complete variable domain is SQTIHQWPATLVQPVGSPLSLECTVEGTSNPNLYWYRQAAGRGLQLLFYSVGIGQISSEVPQNLSASRPQDRQFILSSKKLLLSDSGFYLCAWSVGENQPQHFGDGTRLSIL.

This clonotype was seen only a few times. The V and J genes are TRBV7-3 and TRBJ1-1, with D possibly being TRBD1 (5 bases). The CDR3 has 13 amino acids. CDR1 and CDR2 (germline): SGHTA, FQGTGA. V was cut by 4 bases and J by 3 bases, with 9 bases left in between. CDR3 nucleotides: TGTGCCAGCAGCTCAGCGGGGGACACTGAAGCTTTCTTT. Translated: CASSSAGDTEAFF. Full variable domain (remainder filled in from reference TRBV7-3 and TRBJ1-1): GAGVSQTPSNKVTEKGKYVELRCDPISGHTALYWYRQSLGQGPEFLIYFQGTGAADDSGLPNDRFFAVRPEGSVSTLKIQRTERGDSAVYLCASSSAGDTEAFFGQGTRLTVV.

This clonotype has more than one count but fewer than ten. The chain couples TRBV6-1 to TRBJ2-2; 8 bases map to TRBD2. The germline V gene encodes CDR1 MNHNS and CDR2 SASEGT. CDR3 length equals 16 residues. V lost 4 bases, J lost 2 bases, and 6 bases stayed unmatched. CDR3 loop: CASSGKRGLNTGELFF. In DNA form, the CDR3 reads TGTGCCAGCAGTGGAAAGCGGGGGCTTAACACCGGGGAGCTGTTTTTT.

The chain joins TRBV24-1 to TRBJ2-5; 8 bases fit TRBD1. V shed 4 bases, J shed 10 bases, and the junction held 7 bases outside the gene matches. CDR1 is KGHDR and CDR2 is SFDVKD in the germline V gene. The CDR3 contains 13 residues. The CDR3 protein is CATSEWTGNSQYF. As DNA, the CDR3 is TGTGCCACCAGTGAATGGACAGGGAATAGCCAGTACTTC.

This CDR3 is CAISETGGVGTEAFF. The CDR3 coding sequence is TGTGCCATCAGTGAGACAGGGGGAGTGGGCACTGAAGCTTTCTTT. The rearrangement uses TRBV10-3 and TRBJ1-1; the match to TRBD1 covers 8 bases. Unmatched junction bases numbered 6, after V lost 2 bases and J lost 4 bases. Germline V lookup: CDR1 ENHRY, CDR2 SYGVKD. The CDR3 consists of 15 residues.

This clonotype showed up just a few times. The V gene is TRBV6-2 or TRBV6-3, the J gene TRBJ2-6; no reliable D call. The germline V gene has CDR1 MNHEY and CDR2 SVGEGT. The CDR3 contains 14 residues. Trimming pared 5 bases from V and 0 bases from J, leaving 5 bases between. The CDR3 bases are TGTGCCAGCAGTCAGGCCTCTGGGGCCAACGTCCTGACTTTC. Translated: CASSQASGANVLTF.

This clonotype has just a few counts. This chain links TRBV4-2 with TRBJ2-3; possible D gene TRBD1, 5 bases. V gave up 4 bases and J gave up 5 bases, with 13 bases separating them. This CDR3 spans 14 amino acids. Germline V gene sequence: CDR1 LGHNA, CDR2 YNFKEQ. CDR3 protein: CASSRGRGIDTQYF. The CDR3 DNA follows: TGTGCCAGCAGCCGGGGAAGGGGAATAGATACGCAGTATTTT.

This clonotype has more than one count but fewer than ten. The rearrangement links TRBV7-2 to TRBJ2-1; possible D gene TRBD2, 5 bases. From germline, CDR1 is SGHTA and CDR2 FQGNSA. This CDR3 is 14 amino acids long. Trimming shortened V by 0 bases and J by 10 bases, and 13 bases separated the two germline ends. As DNA, the CDR3 is TGTGCCAGCAGCTTAGCAGGACCGGGGTCCGAGCAGTTCTTC. It encodes CASSLAGPGSEQFF.

The J gene is TRBJ2-1, the V gene TRBV27, with D uncertain. Germline CDR1 and CDR2: MNHEY and SMNVEV (reference sequence). V lost 5 bases and J 7 bases, leaving 15 bases between the germline ends. CDR3 length equals 14 residues. The CDR3 protein is CASSIHGRSNEQFF. The CDR3 DNA reads TGTGCCAGCAGTATTCATGGCAGGTCGAATGAGCAGTTCTTC.

V and J are TRBV18 and TRBJ2-2; D may be TRBD1 (5 bases). Trimming removed 3 bases from V and 6 bases from J, with 11 bases in between. Germline values: CDR1 KGHSH, CDR2 LQKENI. This CDR3 contains 14 residues. In nucleotides, the CDR3 is TGTGCCAGCTCACCCGGCTGGGGCCCCGGGGAGCTGTTTTTT. This encodes CASSPGWGPGELFF.

The sample holds many counts of this clonotype. The genes are TRBV6-2 or TRBV6-3 and TRBJ2-7; D remains ambiguous. The CDR3 totals 12 residues. The V and J ends lost 5 bases and 6 bases respectively, with 11 bases between them. CDR1 is MNHEY, CDR2 SVGEGT, per germline. CDR3 nucleotides: TGTGCCAGCAGTCAGCTTTGGGGCGAGCAGTACGTC. Protein product: CASSQLWGEQYV.

The sample holds a few counts of this clonotype. The J gene is TRBJ1-2, the V gene TRBV6-5; 7 bases fit TRBD1. Germline-derived CDR1 and CDR2 are MNHEY and SVGAGI. The V segment lost 8 bases and the J segment 6 bases; nucleotides outside the gene matches: 3. CDR3 length equals 11 residues. CDR3 in amino acids: CASEGGDGYTF. In DNA, the CDR3 is TGTGCCAGCGAAGGGGGCGATGGCTACACCTTC.

This clonotype was seen only a few times. The V gene is TRBV9, the J gene TRBJ1-6; tentatively, D is TRBD1 (5 bases). Germline V CDR1 and CDR2: SGDLS, YYNGEE. This CDR3 spans 15 amino acids. Trimming cost V 0 bases and J 5 bases, with 9 bases left between them. The CDR3 coding sequence is TGTGCCAGCAGCGTAGTTGACAGTAATAATTCACCCCTCCACTTT. It is translated as CASSVVDSNNSPLHF. The full variable domain, in which reference TRBV9 and TRBJ1-6 provide the parts outside the CDR3, is DSGVTQTPKHLITATGQRVTLRCSPRSGDLSVYWYQQSLDQGLQFLIQYYNGEERAKGNILERFSAQQFPDLHSELNLSSLELGDSALYFCASSVVDSNNSPLHFGNGTRLTVT.

The gene calls are TRBV7-9 and TRBJ1-2, with D perhaps matching TRBD1 (6 bases). This CDR3 comprises 14 residues. The germline CDR1 and CDR2 sequences are SEHNR and FQNEAQ (reference sequence). Trimming removed 6 bases from V and 5 bases from J, with 16 bases in between. For the CDR3, the DNA is TGTGCCAGCAGTGTGGGGGGCAGGGAGTATGGCTACACCTTC. It yields the protein CASSVGGREYGYTF.

Only a few counts were recorded for this clonotype. This chain connects TRBV7-9 to TRBJ1-2; 7 bases are shared with TRBD1. In germline, CDR1 is SEHNR, CDR2 FQNEAQ (reference sequence). CDR3 size: 13 residues. With V trimmed by 5 bases and J by 8 bases, 8 bases remained unmatched. The CDR3 nucleotides are TGTGCCAGCAGCCCGGGGACAGTTCGAGGCTACACCTTC. Its translation: CASSPGTVRGYTF.

The chain links TRBV18 to TRBJ1-5, with D uncertain. This CDR3 spans 13 amino acids. The ends were cut back, 3 bases at V and 5 bases at J, with 8 bases in the middle. Germline V gene lookup returns CDR1 KGHSH and CDR2 LQKENI. In DNA form, the CDR3 reads TGTGCCAGCTCACCTGCGCAGGATCAGCCCCAGCATTTT. It specifies CASSPAQDQPQHF. The whole variable domain, filled in from reference TRBV18 and TRBJ1-5, reads NAGVMQNPRHLVRRRGQEARLRCSPMKGHSHVYWYRQLPEEGLKFMVYLQKENIIDESGMPKERFSAEFPKEGPSILRIQQVVRGDSAAYFCASSPAQDQPQHFGDGTRLSIL.

The J gene is TRBJ1-2, the V gene TRBV5-4, with D perhaps TRBD1 (6 bases). This CDR3 contains 15 residues. Trimming cost V 1 base and J 6 bases, with 16 bases left between them. Germline assignment: CDR1 SGHNT and CDR2 YYREEE (reference sequence). The CDR3 protein is CASSLRLGAGNGYTF. The CDR3 DNA reads as TGTGCCAGCAGCTTGCGGTTGGGGGCAGGGAATGGCTACACCTTC.

The chain joins TRBV7-9 to TRBJ2-1, with TRBD2 matching over 10 bases. The CDR3 runs to 16 residues. Per the germline V gene, CDR1 is SEHNR and CDR2 is FQNEAQ (reference sequence). The ends lost 0 bases at V and 6 bases at J; junction bases unmatched: 5. For the CDR3, the DNA is TGTGCCAGCAGCTTAGCGGTAATAGCGGGGGGCAATGAGCAGTTCTTC. It specifies CASSLAVIAGGNEQFF.

This chain uses TRBV20-1 with TRBJ2-3, with D maybe TRBD2 (6 bases). This CDR3 contains 17 residues. The V end lost 5 bases, the J end lost 2 bases, and 23 bases lay between the germline ends. In germline, CDR1 is DFQATT, CDR2 SNEGSKA (reference sequence). The CDR3 here is CSADLTLRGAYTDTQYF. The DNA of the CDR3 is TGCAGTGCTGACCTTACCCTTCGCGGGGCATACACAGATACGCAGTATTTT.

This clonotype was observed a few times. The chain uses TRBV6-2 or TRBV6-3 and TRBJ2-5, with D perhaps TRBD1 (6 bases). CDR3 length equals 13 residues. Trimming removed 6 bases at V and 4 bases at J, with 12 bases between. Germline CDR1 is MNHEY and CDR2 is SVGEGT. The CDR3 reads CASRRQVGETQYF. CDR3 bases: TGTGCCAGCAGACGACAGGTCGGAGAGACCCAGTACTTC.

This clonotype was seen at least ten times. The chain recombines TRBV5-1 with TRBJ2-7, with 7 bases fitting TRBD1. The CDR3 covers 14 residues. The germline CDR1 and CDR2 sequences are SGHRS and YFSETQ. V was clipped by 0 bases and J by 2 bases; unmatched bases: 2. This chain's CDR3 is CASSLVQGTYEQYF. The CDR3 DNA is TGCGCCAGCAGCTTGGTACAGGGGACCTACGAGCAGTACTTC.

This clonotype was observed a few times. The chain combines TRBV4-1 with TRBJ1-4; a possible D gene is TRBD1 (6 bases). The germline gives CDR1 MGHRA, CDR2 YSYEKL. The CDR3 is made up of 15 amino acids. Trimming cost V 1 base and J 7 bases, with 13 bases left between them. CDR3 in DNA: TGCGCCAGCAGCCAAGCGAGGCAGGGGAGTGAAAAACTGTTTTTT. It is translated as CASSQARQGSEKLFF.